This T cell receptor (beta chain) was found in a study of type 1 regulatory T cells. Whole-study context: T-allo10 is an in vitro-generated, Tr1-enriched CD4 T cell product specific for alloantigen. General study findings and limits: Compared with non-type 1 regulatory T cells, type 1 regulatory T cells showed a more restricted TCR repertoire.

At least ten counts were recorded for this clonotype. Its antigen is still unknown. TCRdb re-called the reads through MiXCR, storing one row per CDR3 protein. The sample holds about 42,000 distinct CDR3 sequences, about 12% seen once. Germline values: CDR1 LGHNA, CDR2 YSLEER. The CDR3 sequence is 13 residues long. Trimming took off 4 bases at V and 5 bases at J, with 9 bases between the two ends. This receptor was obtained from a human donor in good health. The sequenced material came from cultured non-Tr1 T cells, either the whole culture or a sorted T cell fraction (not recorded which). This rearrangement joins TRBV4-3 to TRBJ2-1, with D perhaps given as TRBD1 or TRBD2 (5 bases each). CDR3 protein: CASSRMGDNEQFF. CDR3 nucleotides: TGCGCCAGCAGCCGGATGGGGGACAATGAGCAGTTCTTC.